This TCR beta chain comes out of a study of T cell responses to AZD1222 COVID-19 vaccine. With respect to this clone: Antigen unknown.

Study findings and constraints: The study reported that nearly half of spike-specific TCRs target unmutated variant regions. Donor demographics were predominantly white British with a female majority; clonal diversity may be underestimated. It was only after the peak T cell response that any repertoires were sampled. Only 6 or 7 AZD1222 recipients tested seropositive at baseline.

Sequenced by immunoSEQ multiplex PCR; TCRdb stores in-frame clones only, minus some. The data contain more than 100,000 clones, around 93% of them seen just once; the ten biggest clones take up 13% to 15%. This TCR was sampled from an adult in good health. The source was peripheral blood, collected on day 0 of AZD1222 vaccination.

The CDR3, as DNA: TGTGCCAGCAGTTTAACGGGGTTAGGGGCCGGGGAGCTGTTTTTT. Protein sequence: CASSLTGLGAGELFF. The gene calls are TRBV28 and TRBJ2-2; D could derive from TRBD1 or TRBD2 (5 bases each). The germline CDR1 and CDR2 sequences are MDHEN and SYDVKM. The CDR3 length is 15 residues. The ends were cut back, 2 bases at V and 6 bases at J, with 13 bases in the middle.